A selection of T cell receptor beta chains follows, all from one sample in a study of CD8+CD57+ T cells in acquired aplastic anemia. MiXCR, applied by TCRdb to the reads, yields one record per CDR3 protein. This sample carries roughly 500,000 distinct CDR3 sequences, over 25% of them seen once, and the ten largest clones take 0.8% to 0.85%. Sequencing was done on a sample of sorted CD4+, CD8+, or CD8+CD57+ T cells (not recorded which) from PBMCs. These receptors originate from a human donor with aplastic anemia. Each CDR3 is given with its conserved first and last residue. The order of the fields is J gene, clone size, V gene, D gene, CDR3 DNA, CDR3 protein. The D gene is left open where the match is weak. Size is omitted from some rows. Given values are once, few, many or a class for expanded clones.

TRBJ1-1,.,TRBV30,.,TGTGCCTGGGGAGGACAGCCCAACACTGAAGCTTTCTTT,CAWGGQPNTEAFF
TRBJ2-1,many,TRBV20-1,TRBD2,TGCAGTGCTAGCTTAGCGGGGGGGATGCAGTTCTTC,CSASLAGGMQFF
TRBJ1-6,.,TRBV6-1,TRBD1,TGTGCCAGCAGCCGACAGGGATATAATTCACCCCTCCACTTT,CASSRQGYNSPLHF
TRBJ2-7,many,TRBV19,TRBD1,TGTGCCAGTAGTGCGACGACAGGGCCCGAGCAGTACTTC,CASSATTGPEQYF
TRBJ1-2,.,TRBV15,TRBD1,TGTGCCACCAGCAGAGATGGAGGGACAGGGGAGTCTTACACCTTC,CATSRDGGTGESYTF
TRBJ2-1,.,TRBV29-1,TRBD2,TGCAGCGTTGACCGTCTAGCGGGAGTCTTTGTCTATGAGCAGTTCTTC,CSVDRLAGVFVYEQFF
TRBJ2-5,.,TRBV11-1,.,TGTGCCAGCAGCGCCAGTCCGGAGACCCAGTACTTC,CASSASPETQYF
TRBJ2-4,many,TRBV19,.,TGTGCCAGCCAGGCCGGAACCAAAAACATTCAGTACTTC,CASQAGTKNIQYF
TRBJ2-7,.,TRBV19,.,TGTGCCAGTAGTATGGTCAGGGCCAAGACCTCCTCCGAGCAGTACTTC,CASSMVRAKTSSEQYF
TRBJ2-3,few,TRBV25-1,TRBD1,TGTGCCAGCAGCCCGGACAGGGGGGGCACAGATACGCAGTATTTT,CASSPDRGGTDTQYF
TRBJ2-5,.,TRBV12-3/TRBV12-4,.,TGTGCCAGCAGGCGCTCGGGTCAACGGGAGACCCAGTACTTC,CASRRSGQRETQYF